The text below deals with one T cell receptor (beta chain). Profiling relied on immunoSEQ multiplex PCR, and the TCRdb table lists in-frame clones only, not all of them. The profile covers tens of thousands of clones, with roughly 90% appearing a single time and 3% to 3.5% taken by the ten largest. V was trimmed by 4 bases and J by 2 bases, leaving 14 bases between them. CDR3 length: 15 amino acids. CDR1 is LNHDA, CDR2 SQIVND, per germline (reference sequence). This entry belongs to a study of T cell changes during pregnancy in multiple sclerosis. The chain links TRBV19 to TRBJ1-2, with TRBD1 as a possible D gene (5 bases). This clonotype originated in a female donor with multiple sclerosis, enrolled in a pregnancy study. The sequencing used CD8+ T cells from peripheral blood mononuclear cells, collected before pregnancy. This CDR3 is CASSKGAGLNYGYTF. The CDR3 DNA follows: TGTGCCAGTAGTAAAGGAGCGGGACTGAACTATGGCTACACCTTC.